The entry below describes one T cell receptor (beta chain). Here immunoSEQ multiplex PCR was the method, and the copy in TCRdb shows in-frame clones only, minus some. This sample has more than 250,000 clones; 80% to 85% occur once, and the top ten carry 4.5% to 6%. The CDR3 is 14 amino acids. Per germline, CDR1 SEHNR and CDR2 FQNEAQ (reference sequence). Trimming pared 6 bases from V and 4 bases from J, leaving 12 bases between. Cohorts were assigned according to the clinical history that participants reported. No more than 2 weeks before study entry, exposed participants had met a case of COVID-19. The record originates from a study of blood T cell repertoires in COVID-19. Whole-study context: Both acute and convalescent COVID-19 samples were obtained from the United States, Italy and Spain. PBMCs, B-cell-depleted T cells, or T cells were the source of the cDNA or gDNA that made up the material.

The sequence came from a man aged 40-49 years who had been exposed to COVID-19. This chain uses TRBV7-9 with TRBJ2-2, with D maybe TRBD1 (6 bases). Sequences were obtained from PBMCs or T cells enriched from blood (not recorded which). CDR3 DNA: TGTGCCAGCAGGGAACAGGGAGTCACCGGGGAGCTGTTTTTT. It encodes CASREQGVTGELFF.